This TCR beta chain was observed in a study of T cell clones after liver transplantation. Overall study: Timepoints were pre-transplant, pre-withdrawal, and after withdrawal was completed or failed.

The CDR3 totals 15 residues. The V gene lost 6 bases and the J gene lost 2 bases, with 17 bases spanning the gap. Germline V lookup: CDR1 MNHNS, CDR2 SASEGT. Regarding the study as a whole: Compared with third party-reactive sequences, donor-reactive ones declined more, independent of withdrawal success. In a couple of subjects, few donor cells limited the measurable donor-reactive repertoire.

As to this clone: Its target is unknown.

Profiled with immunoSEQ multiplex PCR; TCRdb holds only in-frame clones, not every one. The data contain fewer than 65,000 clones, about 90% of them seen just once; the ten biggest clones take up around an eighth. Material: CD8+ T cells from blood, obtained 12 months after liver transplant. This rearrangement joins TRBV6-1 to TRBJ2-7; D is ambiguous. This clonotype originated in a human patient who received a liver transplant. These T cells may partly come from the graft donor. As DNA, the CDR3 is TGTGCCAGCAGCGAAACGGGCGGAATAACCTACGAGCAGTACTTC. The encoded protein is CASSETGGITYEQYF.